This TCR beta chain stems from a study of post-analysis software for immune sequencing data. Comments on this clonotype: What it binds is not known.

Study observations and caveats: Relative to controls, patients had 4 or 5 TRBV segments at higher frequency, with TRBV5-6, TRBV5-1 and TRBV20-1 among these.

Libraries were made from TCR beta cDNA, and they carried unique molecular identifiers. TCRdb passed the PCR reads through MiXCR, listing each CDR3 protein once. The repertoire includes approximately 630,000 distinct CDR3 sequences, over 45% of them detected once, and approximately 11% sits in the top ten. CDR3 length equals 14 residues. Unmatched junction bases numbered 6, after V lost 2 bases and J lost 9 bases. Germline CDR1 reads SGHAT; CDR2 reads FQNNGV. The material sequenced was blood. This chain joins TRBV11-2 and TRBJ2-1; 8 positions agree with TRBD2. This clonotype was obtained from a girl aged 2-15 years with multiple sclerosis. In nucleotides, the CDR3 is TGTGCCAGCAGCTTACAGCGGGAGTATGGTGAGCAGTTCTTC. Its translation: CASSLQREYGEQFF.